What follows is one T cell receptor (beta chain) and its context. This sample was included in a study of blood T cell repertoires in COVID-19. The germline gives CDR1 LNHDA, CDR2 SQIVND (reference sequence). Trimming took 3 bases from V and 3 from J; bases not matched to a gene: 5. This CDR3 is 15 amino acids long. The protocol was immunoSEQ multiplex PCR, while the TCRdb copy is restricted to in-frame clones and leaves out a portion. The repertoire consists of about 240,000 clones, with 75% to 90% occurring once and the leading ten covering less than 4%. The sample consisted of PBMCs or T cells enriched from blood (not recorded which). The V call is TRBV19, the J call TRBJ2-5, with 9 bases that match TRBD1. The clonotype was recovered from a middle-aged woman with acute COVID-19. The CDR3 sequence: CASSIIDRGKETQYF. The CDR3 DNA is TGTGCCAGTAGTATTATAGACAGGGGGAAAGAGACCCAGTACTTC. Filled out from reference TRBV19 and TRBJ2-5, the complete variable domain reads DGGITQSPKYLFRKEGQNVTLSCEQNLNHDAMYWYRQDPGQGLRLIYYSQIVNDFQKGDIAEGYSVSREKKESFPLTVTSAQKNPTAFYLCASSIIDRGKETQYFGPGTRLLVL.